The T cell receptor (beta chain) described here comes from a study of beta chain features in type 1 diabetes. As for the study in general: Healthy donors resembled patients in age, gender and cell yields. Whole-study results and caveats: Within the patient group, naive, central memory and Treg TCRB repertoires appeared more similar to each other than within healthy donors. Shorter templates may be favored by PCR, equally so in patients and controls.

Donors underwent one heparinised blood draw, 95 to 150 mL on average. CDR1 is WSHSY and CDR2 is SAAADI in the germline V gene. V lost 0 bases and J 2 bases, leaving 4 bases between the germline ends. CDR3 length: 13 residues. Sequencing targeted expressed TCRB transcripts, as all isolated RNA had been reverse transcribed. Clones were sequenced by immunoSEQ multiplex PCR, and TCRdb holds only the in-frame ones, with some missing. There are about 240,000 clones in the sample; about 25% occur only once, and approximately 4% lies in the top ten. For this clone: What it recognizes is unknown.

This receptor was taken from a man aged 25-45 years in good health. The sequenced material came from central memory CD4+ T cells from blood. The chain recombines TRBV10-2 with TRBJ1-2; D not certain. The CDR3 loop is CASSESGNYGYTF. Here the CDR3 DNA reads TGCGCCAGCAGTGAGTCGGGAAACTATGGCTACACCTTC.